This record concerns one T cell receptor (beta chain) sequence. Its antigen is unknown. This sample is part of a study of T cell repertoires in cytomegalovirus infection. Across the study: Selected CMV epitopes included recently identified HLA-C-restricted ones as well as well-studied HLA-B-restricted ones. Matching HLA type and CMV infection were both indicated by public TCR beta signatures. Study results and caveats: Ex vivo, HLA-C-restricted CMV-specific TCR beta clonotypes prevailed over the rest of the response. Cumulative public TCR beta family frequency identified CMV carriers with the relevant HLA.

V was cut by 4 bases and J by 4 bases, with 16 bases left in between. The CDR3 runs to 15 residues. Germline CDR1 is SEHNR and CDR2 is FQNEAQ (reference sequence). TCRdb reprocessed the reads with MiXCR, giving one entry per CDR3 protein. The data hold about 830,000 distinct CDR3 sequences, with less than 35% observed a single time. Here the sequenced sample was cultured CD8+ T cells from PBMCs, taken from culture after CMV antigen stimulation. The receptor was isolated from a human donor in good health (CMV status not recorded). Some clones in this sample may be carry-over from other donors' samples. This chain links TRBV7-9 with TRBJ1-2; D is unclear. CDR3 bases: TGTGCCAGCAGCTCTCCTAGGCCCGACCTCTATGGCTACACCTTC. Protein sequence: CASSSPRPDLYGYTF.